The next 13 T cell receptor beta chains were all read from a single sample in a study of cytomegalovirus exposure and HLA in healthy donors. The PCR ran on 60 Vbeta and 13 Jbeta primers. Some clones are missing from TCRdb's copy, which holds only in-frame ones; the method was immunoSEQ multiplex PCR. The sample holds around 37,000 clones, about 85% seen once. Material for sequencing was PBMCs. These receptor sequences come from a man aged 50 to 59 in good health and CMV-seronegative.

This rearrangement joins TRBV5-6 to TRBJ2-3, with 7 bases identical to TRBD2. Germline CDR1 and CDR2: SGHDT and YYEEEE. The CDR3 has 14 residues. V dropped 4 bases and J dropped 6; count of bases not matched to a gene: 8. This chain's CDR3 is CASSATSSSDTQYF. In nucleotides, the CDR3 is TGTGCCAGCAGCGCGACTAGCAGCTCCGATACGCAGTATTTT.

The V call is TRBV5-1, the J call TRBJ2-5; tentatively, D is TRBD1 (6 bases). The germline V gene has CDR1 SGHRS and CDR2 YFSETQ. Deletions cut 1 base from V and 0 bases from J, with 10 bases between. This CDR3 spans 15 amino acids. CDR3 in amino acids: CASSLTGTHQETQYF. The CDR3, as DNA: TGCGCCAGCAGCTTGACAGGGACCCACCAAGAGACCCAGTACTTC.

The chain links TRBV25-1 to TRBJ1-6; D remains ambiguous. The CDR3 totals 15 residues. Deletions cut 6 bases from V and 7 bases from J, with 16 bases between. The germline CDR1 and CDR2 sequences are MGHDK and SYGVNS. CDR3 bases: TGTGCCAGCAGGGGCGAAGAGTCAGTAAATTCACCCCTCCACTTT. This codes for CASRGEESVNSPLHF.

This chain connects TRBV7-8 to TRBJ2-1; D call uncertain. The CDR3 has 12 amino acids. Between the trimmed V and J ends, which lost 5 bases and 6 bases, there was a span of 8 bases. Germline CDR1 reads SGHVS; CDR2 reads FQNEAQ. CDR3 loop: CASSLTFNEQFF. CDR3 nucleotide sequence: TGTGCCAGCAGCCTGACTTTCAATGAGCAGTTCTTC.

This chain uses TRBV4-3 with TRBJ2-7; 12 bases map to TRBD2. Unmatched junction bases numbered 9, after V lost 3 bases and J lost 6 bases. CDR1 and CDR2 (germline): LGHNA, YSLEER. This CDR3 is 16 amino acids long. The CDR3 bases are TGCGCCAGCAGCCAGGAACTAGCGGGGGGCTGGGGCGAGCAGTACTTC. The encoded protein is CASSQELAGGWGEQYF.

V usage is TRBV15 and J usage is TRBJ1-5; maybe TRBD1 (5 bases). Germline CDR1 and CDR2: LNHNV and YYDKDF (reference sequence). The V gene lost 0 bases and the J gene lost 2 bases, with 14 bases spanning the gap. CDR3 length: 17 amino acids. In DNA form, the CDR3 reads TGTGCCACCAGCAGAGATTTAGGAAGGGGTGGCAATCAGCCCCAGCATTTT. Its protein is CATSRDLGRGGNQPQHF.

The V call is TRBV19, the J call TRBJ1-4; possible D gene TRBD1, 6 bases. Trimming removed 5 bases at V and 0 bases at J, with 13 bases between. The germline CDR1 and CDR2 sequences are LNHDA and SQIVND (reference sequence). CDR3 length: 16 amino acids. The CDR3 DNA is TGTGCCAGTAGTCCTGGACAGAGAGCAACTAATGAAAAACTGTTTTTT. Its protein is CASSPGQRATNEKLFF.

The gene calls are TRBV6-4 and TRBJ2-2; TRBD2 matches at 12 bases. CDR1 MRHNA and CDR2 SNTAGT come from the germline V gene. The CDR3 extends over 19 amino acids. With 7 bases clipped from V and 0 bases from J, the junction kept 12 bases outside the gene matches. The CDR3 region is CASIKGGLAGPANTGELFF. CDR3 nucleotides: TGTGCCAGCATAAAGGGTGGACTAGCGGGGCCCGCGAACACCGGGGAGCTGTTTTTT.

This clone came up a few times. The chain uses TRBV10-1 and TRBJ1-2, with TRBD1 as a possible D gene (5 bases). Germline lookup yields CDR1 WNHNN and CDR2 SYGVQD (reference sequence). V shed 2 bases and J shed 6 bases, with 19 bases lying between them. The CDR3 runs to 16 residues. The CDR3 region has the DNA TGCGCCAGCAGTGAGCCCCGGGGGGACTGGGGAAATGGCTACACCTTC. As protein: CASSEPRGDWGNGYTF.

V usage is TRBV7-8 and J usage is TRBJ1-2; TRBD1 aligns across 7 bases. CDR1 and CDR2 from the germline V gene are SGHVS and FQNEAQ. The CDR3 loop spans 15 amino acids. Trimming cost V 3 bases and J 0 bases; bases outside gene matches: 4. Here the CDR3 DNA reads TGTGCCAGCAGCTTCCGGGACAGAGCTAACTATGGCTACACCTTC. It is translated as CASSFRDRANYGYTF.

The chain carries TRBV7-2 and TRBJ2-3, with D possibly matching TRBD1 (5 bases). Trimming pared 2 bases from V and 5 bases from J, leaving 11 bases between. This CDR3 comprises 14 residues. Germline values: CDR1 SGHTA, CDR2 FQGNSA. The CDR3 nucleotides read TGTGCCAGCAGCTTAAGCCAGGGTGGAGATACGCAGTATTTT. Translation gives CASSLSQGGDTQYF.

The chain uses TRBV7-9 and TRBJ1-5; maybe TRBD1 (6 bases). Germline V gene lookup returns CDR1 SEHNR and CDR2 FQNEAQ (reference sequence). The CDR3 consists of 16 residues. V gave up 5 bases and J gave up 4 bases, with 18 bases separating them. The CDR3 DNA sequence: TGTGCCAGCAGCCTTGAGCCCCTCACAGGGAATCAGCCCCAGCATTTT. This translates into CASSLEPLTGNQPQHF.

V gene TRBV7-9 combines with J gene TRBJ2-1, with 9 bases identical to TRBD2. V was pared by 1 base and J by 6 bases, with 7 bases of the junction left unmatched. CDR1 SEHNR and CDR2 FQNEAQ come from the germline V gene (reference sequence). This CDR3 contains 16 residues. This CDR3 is CASSLVGSGGLNEQFF. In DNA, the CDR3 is TGTGCCAGCAGCTTAGTGGGTAGCGGGGGCCTCAATGAGCAGTTCTTC.